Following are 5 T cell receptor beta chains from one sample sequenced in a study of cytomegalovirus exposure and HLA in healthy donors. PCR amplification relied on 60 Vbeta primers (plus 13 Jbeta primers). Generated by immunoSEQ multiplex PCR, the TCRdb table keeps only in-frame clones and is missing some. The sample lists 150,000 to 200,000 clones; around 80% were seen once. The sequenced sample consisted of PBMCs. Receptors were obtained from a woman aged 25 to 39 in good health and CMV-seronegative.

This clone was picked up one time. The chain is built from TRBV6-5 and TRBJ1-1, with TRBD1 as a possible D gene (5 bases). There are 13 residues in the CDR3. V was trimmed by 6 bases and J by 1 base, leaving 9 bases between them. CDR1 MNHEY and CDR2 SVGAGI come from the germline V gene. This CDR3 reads CASRNDRNTEAFF. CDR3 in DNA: TGTGCCAGCAGAAACGACAGGAACACTGAAGCTTTCTTT.

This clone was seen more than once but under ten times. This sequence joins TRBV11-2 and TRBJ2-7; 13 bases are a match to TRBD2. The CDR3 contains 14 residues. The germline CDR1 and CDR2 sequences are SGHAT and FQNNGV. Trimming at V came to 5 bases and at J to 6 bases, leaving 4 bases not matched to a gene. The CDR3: CASSKRTSGSEQYF. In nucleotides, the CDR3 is TGTGCCAGCAGCAAAAGGACTAGCGGGAGCGAGCAGTACTTC.

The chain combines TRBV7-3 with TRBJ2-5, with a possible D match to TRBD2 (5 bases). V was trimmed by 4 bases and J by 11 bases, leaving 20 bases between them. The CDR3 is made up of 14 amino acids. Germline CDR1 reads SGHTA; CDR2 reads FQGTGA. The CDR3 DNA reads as TGTGCCAGCAGCTCCCCAGGACTCGGGAATAAGCAGTACTTC. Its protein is CASSSPGLGNKQYF.

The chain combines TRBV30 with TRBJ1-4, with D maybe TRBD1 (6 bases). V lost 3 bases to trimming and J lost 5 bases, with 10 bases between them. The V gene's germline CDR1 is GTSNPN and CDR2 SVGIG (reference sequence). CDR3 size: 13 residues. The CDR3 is CAWSGTINEKLFF. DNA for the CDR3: TGTGCCTGGAGCGGGACAATCAATGAAAAACTGTTTTTT.

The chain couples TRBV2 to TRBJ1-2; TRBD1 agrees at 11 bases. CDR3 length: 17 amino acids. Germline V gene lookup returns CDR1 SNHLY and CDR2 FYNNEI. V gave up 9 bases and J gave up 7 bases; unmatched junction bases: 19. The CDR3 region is CARKETRDRGITGGYTF. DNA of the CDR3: TGTGCCAGAAAGGAAACTCGGGACAGGGGGATTACGGGTGGCTACACCTTC.